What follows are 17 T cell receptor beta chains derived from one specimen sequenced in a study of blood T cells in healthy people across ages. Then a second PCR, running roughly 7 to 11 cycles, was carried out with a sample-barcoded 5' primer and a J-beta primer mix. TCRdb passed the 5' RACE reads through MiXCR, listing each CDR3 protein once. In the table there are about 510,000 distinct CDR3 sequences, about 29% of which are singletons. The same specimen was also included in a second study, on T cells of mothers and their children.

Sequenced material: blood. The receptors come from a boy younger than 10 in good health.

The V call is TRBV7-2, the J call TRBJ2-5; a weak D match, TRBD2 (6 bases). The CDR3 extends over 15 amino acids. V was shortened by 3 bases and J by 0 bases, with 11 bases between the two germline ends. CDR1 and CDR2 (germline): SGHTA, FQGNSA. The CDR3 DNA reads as TGTGCCAGCAGCTTTGGCCGGGAGTACCAAGAGACCCAGTACTTC. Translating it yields CASSFGREYQETQYF. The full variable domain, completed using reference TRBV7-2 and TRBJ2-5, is GAGVSQSPSNKVTEKGKDVELRCDPISGHTALYWYRQSLGQGLEFLIYFQGNSAPDKSGLPSDRFSAERTGGSVSTLTIQRTQQEDSAVYLCASSFGREYQETQYFGPGTRLLVL.

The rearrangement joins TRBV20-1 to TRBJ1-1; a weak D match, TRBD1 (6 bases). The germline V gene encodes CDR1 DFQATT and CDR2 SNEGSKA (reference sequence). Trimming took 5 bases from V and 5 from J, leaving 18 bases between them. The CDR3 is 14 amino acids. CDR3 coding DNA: TGCAGTGCTTGGGGCGGGGGGGGCGAGACTGAAGCTTTCTTT. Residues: CSAWGGGGETEAFF.

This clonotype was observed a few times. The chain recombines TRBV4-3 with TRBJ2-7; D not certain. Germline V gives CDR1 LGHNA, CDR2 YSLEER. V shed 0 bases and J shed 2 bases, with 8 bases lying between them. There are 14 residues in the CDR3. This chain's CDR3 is CASSQDLSPYEQYF. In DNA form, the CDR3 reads TGCGCCAGCAGCCAAGATCTTAGCCCCTACGAGCAGTACTTC.

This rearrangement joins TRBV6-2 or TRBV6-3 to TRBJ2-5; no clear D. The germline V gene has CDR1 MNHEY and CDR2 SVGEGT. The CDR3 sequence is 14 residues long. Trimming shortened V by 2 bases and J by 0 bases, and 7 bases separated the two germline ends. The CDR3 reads CASSYPTDQETQYF. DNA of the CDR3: TGTGCCAGCAGTTACCCTACAGACCAAGAGACCCAGTACTTC.

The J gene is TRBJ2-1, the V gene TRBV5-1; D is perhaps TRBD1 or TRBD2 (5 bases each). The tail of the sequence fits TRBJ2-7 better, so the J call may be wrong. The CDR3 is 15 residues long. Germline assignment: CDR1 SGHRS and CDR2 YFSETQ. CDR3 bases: TGCGCCAGCAGCTTGTCCCCGGGACGGGGCTACGAGCAGTACTTC. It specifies CASSLSPGRGYEQYF.

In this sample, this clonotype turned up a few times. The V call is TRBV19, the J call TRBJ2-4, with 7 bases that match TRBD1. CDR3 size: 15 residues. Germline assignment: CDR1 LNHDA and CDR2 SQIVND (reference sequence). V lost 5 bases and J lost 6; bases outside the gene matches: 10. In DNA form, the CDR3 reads TGTGCCAGTAGTCCCGCCGGGACAGCTCTAAACATTCAGTACTTC. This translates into CASSPAGTALNIQYF. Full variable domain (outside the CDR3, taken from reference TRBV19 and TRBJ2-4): DGGITQSPKYLFRKEGQNVTLSCEQNLNHDAMYWYRQDPGQGLRLIYYSQIVNDFQKGDIAEGYSVSREKKESFPLTVTSAQKNPTAFYLCASSPAGTALNIQYFGAGTRLSVL.

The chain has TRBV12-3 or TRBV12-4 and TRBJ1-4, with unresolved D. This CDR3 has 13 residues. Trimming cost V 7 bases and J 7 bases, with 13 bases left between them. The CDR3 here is CASTSPLSEKLFF. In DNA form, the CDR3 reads TGTGCCAGCACCTCACCGTTAAGTGAAAAACTGTTTTTT.

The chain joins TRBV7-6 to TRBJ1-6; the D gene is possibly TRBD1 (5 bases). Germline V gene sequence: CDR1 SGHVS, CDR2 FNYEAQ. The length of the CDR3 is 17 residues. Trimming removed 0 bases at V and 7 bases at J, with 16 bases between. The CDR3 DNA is TGTGCCAGCAGCTTAGCGGAGGTGGGACGGGGAAATTCACCCCTCCACTTT. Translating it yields CASSLAEVGRGNSPLHF.

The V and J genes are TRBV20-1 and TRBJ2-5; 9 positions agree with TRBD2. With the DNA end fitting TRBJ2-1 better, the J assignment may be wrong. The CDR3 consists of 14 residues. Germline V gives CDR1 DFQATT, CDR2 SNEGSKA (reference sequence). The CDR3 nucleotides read TGCAGTGCTAGCGATAGCGGGGGCGTCAATGAGCAGTTCTTC. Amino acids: CSASDSGGVNEQFF.

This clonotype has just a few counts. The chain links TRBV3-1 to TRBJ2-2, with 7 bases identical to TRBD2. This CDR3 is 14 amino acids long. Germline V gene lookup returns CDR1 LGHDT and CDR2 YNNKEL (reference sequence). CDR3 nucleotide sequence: TGTGCAGTTGAAGGCGGGAGCGGTGGCGGGGAGCTGTTTTTT. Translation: CAVEGGSGGGELFF.

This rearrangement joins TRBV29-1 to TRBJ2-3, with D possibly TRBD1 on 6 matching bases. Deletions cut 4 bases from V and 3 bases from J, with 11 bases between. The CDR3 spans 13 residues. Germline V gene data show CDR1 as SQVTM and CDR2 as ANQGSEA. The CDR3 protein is CSVVAQGTDTQYF. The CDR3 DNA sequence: TGCAGCGTTGTAGCACAGGGAACAGATACGCAGTATTTT.

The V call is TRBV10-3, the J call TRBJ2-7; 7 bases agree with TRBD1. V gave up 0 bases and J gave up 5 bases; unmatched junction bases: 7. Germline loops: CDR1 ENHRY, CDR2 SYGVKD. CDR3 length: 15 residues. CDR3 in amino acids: CAISESRNRGHEQYF. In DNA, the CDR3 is TGTGCCATCAGTGAGTCGAGGAACAGGGGCCACGAGCAGTACTTC.

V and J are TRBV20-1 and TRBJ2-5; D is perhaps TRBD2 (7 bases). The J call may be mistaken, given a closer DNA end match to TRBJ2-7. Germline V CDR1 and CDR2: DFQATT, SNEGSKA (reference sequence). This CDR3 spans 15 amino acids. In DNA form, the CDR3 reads TGCAGTGCTTTTCAGGGCGCGGGGGCCCCCTACGAGCAGTACTTC. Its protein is CSAFQGAGAPYEQYF.

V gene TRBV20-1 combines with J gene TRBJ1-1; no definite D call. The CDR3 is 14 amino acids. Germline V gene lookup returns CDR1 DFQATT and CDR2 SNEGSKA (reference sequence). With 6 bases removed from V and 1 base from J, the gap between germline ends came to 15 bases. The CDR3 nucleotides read TGCAGTGCCCCCTTTCCTCGACAGAACACTGAAGCTTTCTTT. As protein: CSAPFPRQNTEAFF.

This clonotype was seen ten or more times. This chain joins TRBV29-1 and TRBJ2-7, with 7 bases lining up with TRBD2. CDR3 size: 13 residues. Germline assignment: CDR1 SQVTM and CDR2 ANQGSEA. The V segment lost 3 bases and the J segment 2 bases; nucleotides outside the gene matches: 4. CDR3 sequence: CSVEGGGTYEQYF. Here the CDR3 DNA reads TGCAGCGTTGAGGGCGGGGGAACCTACGAGCAGTACTTC.

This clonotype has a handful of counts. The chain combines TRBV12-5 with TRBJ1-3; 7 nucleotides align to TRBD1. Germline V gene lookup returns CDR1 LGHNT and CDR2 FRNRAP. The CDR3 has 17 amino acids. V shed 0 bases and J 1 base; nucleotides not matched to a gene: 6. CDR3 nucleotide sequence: TGTGCTAGTGGTTTGGTACTAAGGACAGGTTCTGGAAACACCATATATTTT. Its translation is CASGLVLRTGSGNTIYF. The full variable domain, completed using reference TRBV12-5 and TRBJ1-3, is DARVTQTPRHKVTEMGQEVTMRCQPILGHNTVFWYRQTMMQGLELLAYFRNRAPLDDSGMPKDRFSAEMPDATLATLKIQPSEPRDSAVYFCASGLVLRTGSGNTIYFGEGSWLTVV.

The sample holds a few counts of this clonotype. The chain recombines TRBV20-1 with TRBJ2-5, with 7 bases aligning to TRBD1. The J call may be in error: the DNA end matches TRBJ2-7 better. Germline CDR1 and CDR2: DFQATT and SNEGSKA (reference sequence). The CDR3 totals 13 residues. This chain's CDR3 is CSAHPGQPYEQYF. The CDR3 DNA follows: TGCAGTGCACATCCGGGACAGCCCTACGAGCAGTACTTC.